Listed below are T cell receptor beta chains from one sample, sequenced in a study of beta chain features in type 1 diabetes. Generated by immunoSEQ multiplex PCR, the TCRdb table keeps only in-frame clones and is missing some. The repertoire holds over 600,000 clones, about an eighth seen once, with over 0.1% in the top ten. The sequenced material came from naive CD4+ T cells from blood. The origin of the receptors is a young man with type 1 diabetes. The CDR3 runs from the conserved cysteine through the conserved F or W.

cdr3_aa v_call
CASGSDRGMNTEAFF TRBV12-5
CAISYGNNSPLHF TRBV10-3
CASSSQGDRASGGYTF TRBV7-2
CASSPKETQYF TRBV7-9
CASSKAVRGVTDTQYF TRBV21-1
CASRSGQAKGEQYF TRBV27
CASSRDRSSYEQYF TRBV7-2
CASSLEGQGYSPLHF TRBV27
CSVARGPSYEQYF TRBV29-1
CASRGEAFGTLHF TRBV2
CATSVAAVGDTQYF TRBV9
CASIGQPNTGELFF TRBV5-1
CASSSSVRSYEQYF TRBV6-5
CASSLAGVRDGYTF TRBV11-2
CATSSRGQLGNGYTF TRBV15
CASSLEERTEAFF TRBV7-2
CSAREHNVLTF TRBV20-1
CASSPPNHRNNSPLHF TRBV18
CASSLSIASTDTQYF TRBV11-3
CASSLFSTSPLYEQYF TRBV27
CASSPRQGNYEQYF TRBV7-2
CASKGSEQFF TRBV7-9
CASSLEYEQFF TRBV11-3